The rows below give T cell receptor beta chains drawn from one sample of a study of blood T cell repertoires in COVID-19. Sequenced by immunoSEQ multiplex PCR; TCRdb stores in-frame clones only, minus some. The sample lists about 300,000 clones; roughly 90% were seen once. The sequencing input was peripheral blood. The receptor source for this set is a young man who had recovered from COVID-19. CDR3s include the opening cysteine and the closing phenylalanine or tryptophan. Fields, in order: J gene, V gene, D gene, clone size, CDR3 DNA, CDR3 protein. The D gene is left open where the match is weak. A row's size may be missing; if present it is once, few, many or a size class.

j_call: TRBJ1-2
v_call: TRBV6-5
d_call: -
clone_size: -
cdr3_nt: TGTGCCAGCAGTCGGACCTGGAGGGACTATGGCTACACCTTC
cdr3_aa: CASSRTWRDYGYTF

j_call: TRBJ2-5
v_call: TRBV5-8
d_call: -
clone_size: -
cdr3_nt: TGTGCCAGCAGCTTGTGGGCAGCCCAAGAGACCCAGTACTTC
cdr3_aa: CASSLWAAQETQYF

j_call: TRBJ2-7
v_call: TRBV27
d_call: -
clone_size: -
cdr3_nt: TGTGCCAGCAGTTTCGACCGTAAGGGGTCCTACGAGCAGTACTTC
cdr3_aa: CASSFDRKGSYEQYF

j_call: TRBJ1-4
v_call: TRBV18
d_call: -
clone_size: -
cdr3_nt: TGTGCCAGCTCACCACCTTGGCAGGGGATTCGTACTAATGAAAAACTGTTTTTT
cdr3_aa: CASSPPWQGIRTNEKLFF

j_call: TRBJ2-2
v_call: TRBV9
d_call: TRBD1
clone_size: -
cdr3_nt: TGTGCCAGCAGCGTAGGATCGACAGGGTGGACCACCGGGGAGCTGTTTTTT
cdr3_aa: CASSVGSTGWTTGELFF

j_call: TRBJ2-2
v_call: TRBV11-2
d_call: TRBD2
clone_size: -
cdr3_nt: TGTGCCAGCAGCTTAGATCGACTAGCTCACACCGGGGAGCTGTTTTTT
cdr3_aa: CASSLDRLAHTGELFF

j_call: TRBJ1-2
v_call: TRBV19
d_call: -
clone_size: -
cdr3_nt: TGTGCCAGTAGAGAAGAATGGGTCGGGGGTGGCTACACCTTC
cdr3_aa: CASREEWVGGGYTF

j_call: TRBJ1-6
v_call: TRBV21-1
d_call: -
clone_size: -
cdr3_nt: TGTGCCAGCAGCAACCGTCGCCAGGGTCGCCTTTCACCCCTCCACTTT
cdr3_aa: CASSNRRQGRLSPLHF

j_call: TRBJ2-2
v_call: TRBV27
d_call: -
clone_size: -
cdr3_nt: TGTGCCAGCAGTTTTTTCGCGAACACCGGGGAGCTGTTTTTT
cdr3_aa: CASSFFANTGELFF

j_call: TRBJ2-2
v_call: TRBV3-1/TRBV3-2
d_call: TRBD1
clone_size: -
cdr3_nt: TGTGCCAGCAGCCCGGGACAGGGGTCGAACACCGGGGAGCTGTTTTTT
cdr3_aa: CASSPGQGSNTGELFF

j_call: TRBJ2-2
v_call: TRBV27
d_call: -
clone_size: -
cdr3_nt: TGTGCCACTTCCCCCGGGGCAGGGGAGGGGACCGGGGAGCTGTTTTTT
cdr3_aa: CATSPGAGEGTGELFF

j_call: TRBJ2-3
v_call: TRBV9
d_call: -
clone_size: -
cdr3_nt: TGTGCCAGCAGCGTAGAAGGAGGGGATTGGGATACGCAGTATTTT
cdr3_aa: CASSVEGGDWDTQYF

j_call: TRBJ1-4
v_call: TRBV15
d_call: -
clone_size: -
cdr3_nt: TGTGCCACCAGCAGGAGGGCCGGACCTAATGAAAAACTGTTTTTT
cdr3_aa: CATSRRAGPNEKLFF

j_call: TRBJ1-1
v_call: TRBV19
d_call: -
clone_size: -
cdr3_nt: TGTGCCAGTAGTATCCTGACGGGGGAGGAAGCTTTCTTT
cdr3_aa: CASSILTGEEAFF

j_call: TRBJ2-1
v_call: TRBV19
d_call: TRBD1
clone_size: -
cdr3_nt: TGTGCCAGTACCCCAGGGACAGCCGCCTACAATGAGCAGTTCTTC
cdr3_aa: CASTPGTAAYNEQFF

j_call: TRBJ2-3
v_call: TRBV6-2/TRBV6-3
d_call: -
clone_size: once
cdr3_nt: TGTGCCAGCAGCCGGGGATTACAAGCGGCTGGGGTCGGAGATACGCAGTATTTT
cdr3_aa: CASSRGLQAAGVGDTQYF

j_call: TRBJ2-1
v_call: TRBV9
d_call: TRBD2
clone_size: -
cdr3_nt: TGTGCCAGCAGCGCCCGACTAGCGGGGAACAACAATGAGCAGTTCTTC
cdr3_aa: CASSARLAGNNNEQFF

j_call: TRBJ2-1
v_call: TRBV24-1
d_call: -
clone_size: -
cdr3_nt: TGTGCCACCAGTGATGGAGGCAGGGAGGACCAGTTCTTC
cdr3_aa: CATSDGGREDQFF

j_call: TRBJ1-4
v_call: TRBV29-1
d_call: -
clone_size: -
cdr3_nt: TGCAGCACGAAGGACACTACTGAAAAACTGTTTTTT
cdr3_aa: CSTKDTTEKLFF

j_call: TRBJ2-3
v_call: TRBV27
d_call: TRBD2
clone_size: -
cdr3_nt: TGTGCCAGCAGTTACACACGGGGGGATACAGATACGCAGTATTTT
cdr3_aa: CASSYTRGDTDTQYF

j_call: TRBJ1-1
v_call: TRBV5-1
d_call: -
clone_size: -
cdr3_nt: TGCGCCAGCAGCATCACAGGGAGGAACACTGAAGCTTTCTTT
cdr3_aa: CASSITGRNTEAFF

j_call: TRBJ2-1
v_call: TRBV4-1
d_call: TRBD2
clone_size: -
cdr3_nt: TGCGCCAGCAGCCAAGATCCGGGGGGGGCCTACAATGAGCAGTTCTTC
cdr3_aa: CASSQDPGGAYNEQFF

j_call: TRBJ2-1
v_call: TRBV5-1
d_call: -
clone_size: -
cdr3_nt: TGCGCCAGCAGCTTACAGGGAAATGAGCAGTTCTTC
cdr3_aa: CASSLQGNEQFF

j_call: TRBJ1-3
v_call: TRBV19
d_call: -
clone_size: -
cdr3_nt: TGTGCCAGTATGAGCCTCATAGCTGGAAACACCATATATTTT
cdr3_aa: CASMSLIAGNTIYF

j_call: TRBJ2-7
v_call: TRBV6-6
d_call: TRBD1
clone_size: -
cdr3_nt: TGTGCCAGCAGTTTTTCTCCGGGACAGGGGAGCGAGCAGTACTTC
cdr3_aa: CASSFSPGQGSEQYF

j_call: TRBJ1-1
v_call: TRBV5-4
d_call: TRBD1
clone_size: -
cdr3_nt: TGTGCCAGCAGCTCCGATACAGGGGCCGAAGCTTTCTTT
cdr3_aa: CASSSDTGAEAFF

j_call: TRBJ2-3
v_call: TRBV2
d_call: -
clone_size: -
cdr3_nt: TGTGCCAGCAGTGATGAGGGAACAGATACGCAGTATTTT
cdr3_aa: CASSDEGTDTQYF